Each of the 32 T cell receptor beta chains below was sequenced from the same sample in a study of T cell repertoires in cytomegalovirus infection. No antigen has been assigned to these receptors. TCRdb reprocessed the reads with MiXCR, giving one entry per CDR3 protein. The sample carries some 120,000 distinct CDR3 sequences, 10% recorded once. The sequencing sample was made of PBMCs, sequenced either directly or after in vitro stimulation (not recorded which). The source of these receptors is a human donor in good health (CMV status not recorded). Some clones in this sample may be carry-over from other donors' samples.

This clonotype was seen a handful of times. The chain is built from TRBV7-2 and TRBJ2-2; D might be TRBD1 or TRBD2, each matching 5 bases. The germline gives CDR1 SGHTA, CDR2 FQGNSA. The CDR3 is 18 residues long. Trimming took 3 bases from V and 4 from J, leaving 21 bases between them. CDR3 nucleotides: TGTGCCAGCAGCTTCCAACCCCACGGGACGGCGGGCACCGGGGAGCTGTTTTTT. Encoded protein: CASSFQPHGTAGTGELFF.

V and J are TRBV14 and TRBJ2-1, with 9 positions matching TRBD2. Germline trimming cut 0 bases from V and 4 bases from J; bases unmatched to any gene: 10. The CDR3 has 18 residues. The germline CDR1 and CDR2 sequences are SGHDN and FVKESK. This CDR3 is CASSQDPPPSGKYNEQFF. The CDR3 DNA reads as TGTGCCAGCAGCCAAGACCCTCCACCTAGCGGGAAGTACAATGAGCAGTTCTTC. The whole variable domain, remainder taken from reference TRBV14 and TRBJ2-1, is EAGVTQFPSHSVIEKGQTVTLRCDPISGHDNLYWYRRVMGKEIKFLLHFVKESKQDESGMPNNRFLAERTGGTYSTLKVQPAELEDSGVYFCASSQDPPPSGKYNEQFFGPGTRLTVL.

This clonotype showed up many times. The chain joins TRBV12-3 or TRBV12-4 to TRBJ1-4; TRBD1 might be the D (5 bases). There are 12 residues in the CDR3. Between the trimmed V and J ends, which lost 5 bases and 8 bases, there was a span of 9 bases. The DNA of the CDR3 is TGTGCCAGCAGTCCCTCAGGGGAAAAACTGTTTTTT. Protein sequence: CASSPSGEKLFF.

This clonotype showed up many times. V gene TRBV4-3 combines with J gene TRBJ2-2; D remains unclear. CDR1 LGHNA and CDR2 YSLEER come from the germline V gene. Trimming shortened V by 5 bases and J by 5 bases, and 9 bases separated the two germline ends. The CDR3 totals 13 residues. CDR3 sequence reads: CASSFSRTGELFF. CDR3 DNA: TGCGCCAGCAGCTTCAGCCGGACCGGGGAGCTGTTTTTT.

At least ten counts were recorded for this clonotype. The J gene is TRBJ2-3, the V gene TRBV12-3 or TRBV12-4, with D uncertain. This CDR3 has 15 amino acids. V lost 4 bases to trimming and J lost 3 bases, with 14 bases between them. The CDR3 here is CASSSALGGTDTQYF. CDR3 bases: TGTGCCAGCAGTTCGGCGCTTGGCGGAACAGATACGCAGTATTTT.

This clonotype showed up many times. The chain recombines TRBV6-6 with TRBJ1-4, with TRBD1 matching 12 bases. The CDR3 loop spans 17 amino acids. Per the germline V gene, CDR1 is MNHNY and CDR2 is SVGAGI (reference sequence). V was clipped by 2 bases and J by 5 bases; unmatched bases: 6. The CDR3 DNA sequence: TGTGCCAGCAGTTACGGGGACAGGGGGCTAGGAAATGAAAAACTGTTTTTT. It specifies CASSYGDRGLGNEKLFF.

Here the CDR3 DNA reads TGTGCCAGCAGTGCCCCGCGAGTTGCCCCCTCAGATGAGCAGTTCTTC. As protein: CASSAPRVAPSDEQFF. J is TRBJ2-1 and V is TRBV12-3 or TRBV12-4, with unresolved D. V shed 5 bases and J shed 8 bases, with 22 bases lying between them. CDR3 length: 16 amino acids.

This clonotype has at least ten counts. V usage is TRBV4-1 and J usage is TRBJ2-7, with a weak D call TRBD2 (5 bases). CDR1 MGHRA and CDR2 YSYEKL come from the germline V gene. This CDR3 spans 16 amino acids. The ends were cut back, 3 bases at V and 0 bases at J, with 15 bases in the middle. Here the CDR3 reads CASSQELQGSSYEQYF. CDR3 sequence (DNA): TGCGCCAGCAGCCAGGAACTTCAAGGGAGCTCCTACGAGCAGTACTTC.

The chain links TRBV12-3 or TRBV12-4 to TRBJ1-5; the D gene is possibly TRBD1 (5 bases). Deletions cut 2 bases from V and 1 base from J, with 9 bases between. This CDR3 comprises 15 residues. The CDR3 nucleotides are TGTGCCAGCAGTTTACAGGGAATGAGCAATCAGCCCCAGCATTTT. Encoded protein: CASSLQGMSNQPQHF.

For this clonotype: At one end, the junction sequence differs from germline, possibly due to a read error. The gene calls are TRBV7-7 and TRBJ1-5; no definite D call. The CDR3 runs to 13 residues. Per germline, CDR1 SSHAT and CDR2 FNYEAQ (reference sequence). The CDR3 region has the DNA TGTGCTAGCAGCTTAGATAAAAATCAGCCCCAGCATTTT. Translated: CASSLDKNQPQHF.

This clonotype was counted at least ten times. The J gene is TRBJ2-3, the V gene TRBV7-9; 7 nucleotides align to TRBD1. Germline CDR1 SEHNR, CDR2 FQNEAQ (reference sequence). Unmatched junction bases numbered 7, after V lost 5 bases and J lost 2 bases. This CDR3 is 15 amino acids long. This CDR3 reads CASSDRDSYTDTQYF. In nucleotides, the CDR3 is TGTGCCAGCAGCGACCGGGACAGCTACACAGATACGCAGTATTTT.

The chain is built from TRBV6-2 or TRBV6-3 and TRBJ1-1, with a tentative D call TRBD1 (6 bases). CDR1 and CDR2 from the germline V gene are MNHEY and SVGEGT. V lost 10 bases and J 0 bases, leaving 12 bases between the germline ends. The CDR3 sequence is 13 residues long. CDR3 residues: CATKDSLNTEAFF. The CDR3 DNA reads TGTGCCACCAAGGACAGTTTGAACACTGAAGCTTTCTTT.

At least ten counts were recorded for this clonotype. The rearrangement uses TRBV5-4 and TRBJ1-4; TRBD1 might be the D (5 bases). Germline V gives CDR1 SGHNT, CDR2 YYREEE (reference sequence). V lost 0 bases and J 2 bases, leaving 5 bases between the germline ends. The CDR3 spans 14 residues. The CDR3, as DNA: TGTGCCAGCAGCTTGGAGGGGACTAATGAAAAACTGTTTTTT. Its translation: CASSLEGTNEKLFF.

This rearrangement joins TRBV12-3 or TRBV12-4 to TRBJ2-3; D is tentatively TRBD1 or TRBD2 (5 bases each). V was shortened by 0 bases and J by 5 bases, with 15 bases between the two germline ends. The CDR3 extends over 16 amino acids. The CDR3 DNA sequence: TGTGCCAGCAGTTTAGCCGGGACCCCGCCGAGAGATACGCAGTATTTT. The encoded protein is CASSLAGTPPRDTQYF.

This clonotype appeared many times. The V and J genes are TRBV11-2 and TRBJ2-5; TRBD2 aligns across 16 bases. The length of the CDR3 is 17 residues. Trimming at V came to 8 bases and at J to 2 bases, leaving 8 bases not matched to a gene. Germline assignment: CDR1 SGHAT and CDR2 FQNNGV. The DNA for the CDR3 is TGTGCCAGCCGGGGGACTAGCGGGAGGGCCTGGCAAGAGACCCAGTACTTC. Protein product: CASRGTSGRAWQETQYF.

In this sample, this clonotype turned up a few times. The DNA for the CDR3 is TGTGCCAGCAGTGAAAGCCGTTCCAATGAGCAGTTCTTC. This sequence encodes CASSESRSNEQFF. The genes are TRBV2 and TRBJ2-1; D not resolved. Looked up from germline, CDR1 is SNHLY and CDR2 is FYNNEI. Trimming cost V 2 bases and J 6 bases, with 8 bases left between them. The CDR3 contains 13 residues.

The chain employs TRBV20-1 and TRBJ2-1; 14 bases map to TRBD2. This CDR3 comprises 18 residues. Germline V lookup: CDR1 DFQATT, CDR2 SNEGSKA (reference sequence). The ends lost 3 bases at V and 0 bases at J; junction bases unmatched: 7. CDR3 nucleotides: TGCAGTGCTAGGGGACTAGCGGGAGAAGTCGGCTCCTACAATGAGCAGTTCTTC. Encoded protein: CSARGLAGEVGSYNEQFF.

The J gene is TRBJ2-2, the V gene TRBV6-5, with 13 positions matching TRBD2. Germline CDR1 and CDR2: MNHEY and SVGAGI. The CDR3 is 18 amino acids. J gave up 6 bases and V 6 bases, and 13 bases lay outside the gene matches. CDR3: CASRTNGGGTSGAGELFF. In DNA form, the CDR3 reads TGTGCCAGCAGAACAAACGGCGGCGGGACTAGCGGGGCCGGGGAGCTGTTTTTT.

CDR3 DNA: TGTGCCAGCAGTTACCGGGGCTCCTACAATGAGCAGTTCTTC. Its translation: CASSYRGSYNEQFF. This chain joins TRBV6-6 and TRBJ2-1, with TRBD2 as a possible D gene (5 bases). CDR3 length: 14 residues. Trimming cost V 2 bases and J 0 bases, with 5 bases left between them. In germline, CDR1 is MNHNY, CDR2 SVGAGI (reference sequence).

Ten or more counts support this clonotype. The CDR3 loop reads CASSSDLYNEQFF. CDR3 nucleotides: TGTGCCAGCAGCTCGGATCTCTACAATGAGCAGTTCTTC. The rearrangement links TRBV7-9 to TRBJ2-1; D uncertain. In germline, CDR1 is SEHNR, CDR2 FQNEAQ (reference sequence). V was shortened by 4 bases and J by 3 bases, with 7 bases between the two germline ends. The CDR3 covers 13 residues.

The chain employs TRBV9 and TRBJ2-2, with D possibly matching TRBD1 (5 bases). Germline assignment: CDR1 SGDLS and CDR2 YYNGEE. This CDR3 is 16 amino acids long. The V gene lost 0 bases and the J gene lost 4 bases, with 13 bases spanning the gap. In DNA form, the CDR3 reads TGTGCCAGCAGCGTAGCTAGGGGTGGTGGCACCGGGGAGCTGTTTTTT. This encodes CASSVARGGGTGELFF.

This clonotype was counted ten times or more. This chain connects TRBV7-2 to TRBJ2-3; D gene unclear. Germline lookup yields CDR1 SGHTA and CDR2 FQGNSA. Trimming stripped 3 bases from V and 3 bases from J, with 7 bases between. CDR3 length equals 13 residues. CDR3 in amino acids: CASSFRVTDTQYF. For the CDR3, the DNA is TGTGCCAGCAGCTTTCGGGTTACAGATACGCAGTATTTT.

V gene TRBV28 combines with J gene TRBJ2-7; D gene uncertain. Trimming took 8 bases from V and 4 from J, leaving 9 bases between them. Germline-derived CDR1 and CDR2 are MDHEN and SYDVKM. This CDR3 has 11 residues. CDR3: CASGALYEQYF. The CDR3 DNA sequence: TGTGCCAGCGGAGCTCTTTACGAGCAGTACTTC.

DNA for the CDR3: TGTGCCAGCAGCTTAGGACGGACAGACCCGTTCTTC. It is translated as CASSLGRTDPFF. This rearrangement joins TRBV7-6 to TRBJ2-1; D may be TRBD1 (6 bases). The V end lost 1 base, the J end lost 15 bases, and 13 bases lay between the germline ends. Looked up from germline, CDR1 is SGHVS and CDR2 is FNYEAQ. The CDR3 spans 12 residues. The variable domain in full, with the rest retrieved from reference TRBV7-6 and TRBJ2-1, is GAGVSQSPRYKVTKRGQDVALRCDPISGHVSLYWYRQALGQGPEFLTYFNYEAQQDKSGLPNDRFSAERPEGSISTLTIQRTEQRDSAMYRCASSLGRTDPFFGPGTRLTVL.

This clonotype was recorded at least ten times. The rearrangement links TRBV7-2 to TRBJ2-7; 12 nucleotides agree with TRBD2. Germline V CDR1 and CDR2: SGHTA, FQGNSA. CDR3 length: 16 amino acids. J lost 4 bases, V lost 2 bases, and 6 bases had no gene match. CDR3 nucleotides: TGTGCCAGCAGCTTAACCCTAGCGGGAGGGCCATACGAGCAGTACTTC. Translation: CASSLTLAGGPYEQYF.

This clonotype has a count of ten or more. This sequence joins TRBV11-3 and TRBJ1-1; D uncertain. V was trimmed by 5 bases and J by 6 bases, leaving 13 bases between them. Germline CDR1 and CDR2: SGHNT and YENEEA. CDR3 length: 13 residues. CDR3: CASSVEVPAEAFF. In DNA form, the CDR3 reads TGTGCCAGCAGCGTGGAAGTTCCTGCTGAAGCTTTCTTT. The full variable domain, its missing parts supplied by reference TRBV11-3 and TRBJ1-1, is EAGVVQSPRYKIIEKKQPVAFWCNPISGHNTLYWYLQNLGQGPELLIRYENEEAVDDSQLPKDRFSAERLKGVDSTLKIQPAELGDSAVYLCASSVEVPAEAFFGQGTRLTVV.

This clonotype was seen repeatedly, ten times or more. The genes are TRBV7-8 and TRBJ2-3; 11 nucleotides align to TRBD2. Unmatched junction bases numbered 6, after V lost 5 bases and J lost 2 bases. The CDR3 extends over 16 amino acids. Germline V gives CDR1 SGHVS, CDR2 FQNEAQ. The CDR3 DNA reads as TGTGCCAGCAGCAAATTAGCGGGAGGGCCCACAGATACGCAGTATTTT. Translation: CASSKLAGGPTDTQYF.

In its sample, this clonotype was seen many times. The rearrangement uses TRBV11-2 and TRBJ2-7, with 8 bases fitting TRBD1. CDR1 and CDR2 (germline): SGHAT, FQNNGV. After removal of 3 bases from V and 5 bases from J, the junction contained 12 bases not matched to a gene. The CDR3 runs 16 residues. CDR3 loop: CASSFLRGTGGHEQYV. CDR3 bases: TGTGCCAGCAGCTTCCTTCGGGGGACAGGCGGCCACGAGCAGTACGTC.

A single count supports this clonotype. The chain carries TRBV5-1 and TRBJ2-1; D tentatively reads TRBD1 or TRBD2 (6 bases each). CDR1 and CDR2 from the germline V gene are SGHRS and YFSETQ. V lost 1 base and J lost 6, with 14 bases in between. CDR3 length: 15 residues. The CDR3 sequence is CASSLQGLGGNEQFF. CDR3 bases: TGCGCCAGCAGCTTGCAGGGGCTGGGGGGCAATGAGCAGTTCTTC.

The J gene is TRBJ1-5, the V gene TRBV7-6; a possible D gene is TRBD1 (5 bases). Germline V gives CDR1 SGHVS, CDR2 FNYEAQ. This CDR3 is built from 14 residues. The V gene lost 6 bases and the J gene lost 2 bases, with 11 bases spanning the gap. CDR3 bases: TGTGCCAGCAGGCCAGAAGGGGGCAATCAGCCCCAGCATTTT. Translated: CASRPEGGNQPQHF.

The J gene is TRBJ1-1, the V gene TRBV14; D call uncertain. Trimming removed 0 bases from V and 8 bases from J, with 7 bases in between. The CDR3 loop spans 12 amino acids. Looked up from germline, CDR1 is SGHDN and CDR2 is FVKESK. The CDR3 sequence: CASSQDGGEAFF. The CDR3 nucleotides are TGTGCCAGCAGCCAAGATGGTGGGGAAGCTTTCTTT.

The V call is TRBV5-4, the J call TRBJ2-7; D unclear. The germline CDR1 and CDR2 sequences are SGHNT and YYREEE (reference sequence). Trimming took off 0 bases at V and 1 base at J, with 11 bases between the two ends. The CDR3 totals 15 residues. Here the CDR3 reads CASSLEGRRSYEQYV. The CDR3 DNA sequence: TGTGCCAGCAGCTTGGAAGGTAGAAGGTCCTACGAGCAGTACGTC.